The present TCR beta chain was sequenced within a study of blood T cell repertoires in COVID-19. The CDR3 has 15 amino acids. Germline CDR1 and CDR2: LGHDT and YNNKEL (reference sequence). Germline trimming cut 2 bases from V and 4 bases from J; bases unmatched to any gene: 5. The protocol was immunoSEQ multiplex PCR, while the TCRdb copy is restricted to in-frame clones and leaves out a portion. In the table there are about 100,000 clones, 90% of which are singletons. Material for sequencing was peripheral blood. The V gene is TRBV3-1 (or the pseudogene TRBV3-2), the J gene TRBJ1-1, with 9 bases identical to TRBD1. This clonotype originated in a man in his forties or fifties with acute or convalescent COVID-19. This CDR3 is CASSQSVQGATEAFF. CDR3 nucleotides: TGTGCCAGCAGCCAATCAGTACAGGGGGCCACTGAAGCTTTCTTT.